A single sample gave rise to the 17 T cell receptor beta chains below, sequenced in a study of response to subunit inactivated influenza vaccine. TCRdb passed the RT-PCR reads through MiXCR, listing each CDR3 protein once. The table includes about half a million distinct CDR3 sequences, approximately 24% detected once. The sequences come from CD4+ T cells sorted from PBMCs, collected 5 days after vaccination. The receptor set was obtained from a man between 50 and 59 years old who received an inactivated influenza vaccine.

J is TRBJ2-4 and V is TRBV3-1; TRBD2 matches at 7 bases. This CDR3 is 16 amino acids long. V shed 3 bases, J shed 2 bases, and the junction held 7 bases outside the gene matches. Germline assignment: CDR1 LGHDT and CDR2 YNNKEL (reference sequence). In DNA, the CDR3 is TGTGCCAGCAGCCAGGAGCGGGGAGCAACCAAAAACATTCAGTACTTC. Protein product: CASSQERGATKNIQYF.

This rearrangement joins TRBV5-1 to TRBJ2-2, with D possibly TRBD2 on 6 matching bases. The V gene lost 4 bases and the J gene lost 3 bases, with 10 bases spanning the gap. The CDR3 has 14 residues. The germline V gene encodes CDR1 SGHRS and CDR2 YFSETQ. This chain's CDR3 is CASSPGLYTGELFF. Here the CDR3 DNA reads TGCGCCAGCAGCCCCGGACTATACACCGGGGAGCTGTTTTTT.

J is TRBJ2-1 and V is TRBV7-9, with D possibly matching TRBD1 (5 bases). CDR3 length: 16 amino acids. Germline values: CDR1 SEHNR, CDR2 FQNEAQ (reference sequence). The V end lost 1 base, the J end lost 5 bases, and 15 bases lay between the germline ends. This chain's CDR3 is CASSLDRRAVHNEQFF. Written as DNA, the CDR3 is TGTGCCAGCAGCTTAGACCGCAGGGCTGTTCACAATGAGCAGTTCTTC.

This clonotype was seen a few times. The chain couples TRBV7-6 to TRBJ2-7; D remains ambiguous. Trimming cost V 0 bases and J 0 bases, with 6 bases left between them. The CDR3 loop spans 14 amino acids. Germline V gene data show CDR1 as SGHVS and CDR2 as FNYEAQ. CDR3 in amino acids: CASSLAVSSYEQYF. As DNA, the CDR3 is TGTGCCAGCAGCTTAGCTGTCAGCTCCTACGAGCAGTACTTC.

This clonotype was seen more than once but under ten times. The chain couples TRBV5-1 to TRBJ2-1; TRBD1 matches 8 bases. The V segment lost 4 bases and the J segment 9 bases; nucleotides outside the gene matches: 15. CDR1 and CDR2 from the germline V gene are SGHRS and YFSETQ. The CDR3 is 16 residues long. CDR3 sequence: CASSPPPGQVIGEQFF. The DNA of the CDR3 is TGCGCCAGCAGCCCCCCACCGGGACAGGTCATCGGTGAGCAGTTCTTC.

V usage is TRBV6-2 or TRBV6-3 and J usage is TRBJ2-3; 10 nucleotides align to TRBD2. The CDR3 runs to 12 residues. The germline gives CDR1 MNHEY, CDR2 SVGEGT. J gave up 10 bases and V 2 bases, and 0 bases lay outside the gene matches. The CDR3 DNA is TGTGCCAGCAGTTACGGACTAGCGGCGCAGTATTTT. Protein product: CASSYGLAAQYF.

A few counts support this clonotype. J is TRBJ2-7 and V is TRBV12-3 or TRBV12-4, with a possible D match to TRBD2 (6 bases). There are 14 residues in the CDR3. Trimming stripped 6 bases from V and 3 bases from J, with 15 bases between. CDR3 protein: CASRRTTRDYEQYF. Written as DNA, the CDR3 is TGTGCCAGCAGGCGGACTACCCGTGACTACGAGCAGTACTTC.

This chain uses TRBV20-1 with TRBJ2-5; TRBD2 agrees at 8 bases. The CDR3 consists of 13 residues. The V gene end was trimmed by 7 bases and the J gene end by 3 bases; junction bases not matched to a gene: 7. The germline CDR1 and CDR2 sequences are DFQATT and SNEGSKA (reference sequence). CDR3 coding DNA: TGCAGTGTCTATAGCGGGGAGAAAGAGACCCAGTACTTC. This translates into CSVYSGEKETQYF.

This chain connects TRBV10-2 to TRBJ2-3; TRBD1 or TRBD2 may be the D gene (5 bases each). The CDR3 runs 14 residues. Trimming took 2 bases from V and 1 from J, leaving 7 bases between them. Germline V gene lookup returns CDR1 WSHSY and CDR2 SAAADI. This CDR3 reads CASSERGRTDTQYF. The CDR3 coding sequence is TGCGCCAGCAGTGAGCGGGGCCGCACAGATACGCAGTATTTT.

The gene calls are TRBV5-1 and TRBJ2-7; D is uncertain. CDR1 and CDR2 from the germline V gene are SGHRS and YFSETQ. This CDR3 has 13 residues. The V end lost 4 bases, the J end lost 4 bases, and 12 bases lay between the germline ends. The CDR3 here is CASSPSADYEQYF. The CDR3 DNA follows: TGCGCCAGCAGCCCCTCGGCGGATTACGAGCAGTACTTC. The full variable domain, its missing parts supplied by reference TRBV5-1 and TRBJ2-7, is KAGVTQTPRYLIKTRGQQVTLSCSPISGHRSVSWYQQTPGQGLQFLFEYFSETQRNKGNFPGRFSGRQFSNSRSEMNVSTLELGDSALYLCASSPSADYEQYFGPGTRLTVT.

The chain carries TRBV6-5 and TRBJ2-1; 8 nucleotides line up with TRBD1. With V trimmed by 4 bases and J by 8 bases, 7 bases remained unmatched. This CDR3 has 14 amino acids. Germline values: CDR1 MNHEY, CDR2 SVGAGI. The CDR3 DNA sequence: TGTGCCAGCAGTTTCGGACAGGGAAGGTATGAGCAGTTCTTC. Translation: CASSFGQGRYEQFF.

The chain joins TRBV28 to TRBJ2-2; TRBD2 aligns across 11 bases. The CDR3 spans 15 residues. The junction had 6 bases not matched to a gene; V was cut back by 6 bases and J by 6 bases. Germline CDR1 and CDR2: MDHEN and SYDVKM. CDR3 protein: CASSHSGGAAGELFF. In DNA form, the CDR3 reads TGTGCCAGCAGCCATAGCGGGGGGGCTGCCGGGGAGCTGTTTTTT.

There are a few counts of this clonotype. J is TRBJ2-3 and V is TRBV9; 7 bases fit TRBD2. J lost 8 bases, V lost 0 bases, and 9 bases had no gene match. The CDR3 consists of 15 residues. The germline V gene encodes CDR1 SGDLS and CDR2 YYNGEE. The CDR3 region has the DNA TGTGCCAGCAGCGTAGGAACGGGGGGAACGGGTACGCAGTATTTT. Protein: CASSVGTGGTGTQYF. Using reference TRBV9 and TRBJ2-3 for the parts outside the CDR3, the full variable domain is DSGVTQTPKHLITATGQRVTLRCSPRSGDLSVYWYQQSLDQGLQFLIQYYNGEERAKGNILERFSAQQFPDLHSELNLSSLELGDSALYFCASSVGTGGTGTQYFGPGTRLTVL.

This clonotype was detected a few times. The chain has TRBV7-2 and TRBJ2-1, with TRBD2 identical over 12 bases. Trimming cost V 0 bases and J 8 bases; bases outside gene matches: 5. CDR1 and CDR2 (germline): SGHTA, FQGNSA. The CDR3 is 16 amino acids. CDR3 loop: CASSLAPTSGSHEQFF. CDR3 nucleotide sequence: TGTGCCAGCAGCTTAGCGCCGACTAGCGGGAGTCATGAGCAGTTCTTC.

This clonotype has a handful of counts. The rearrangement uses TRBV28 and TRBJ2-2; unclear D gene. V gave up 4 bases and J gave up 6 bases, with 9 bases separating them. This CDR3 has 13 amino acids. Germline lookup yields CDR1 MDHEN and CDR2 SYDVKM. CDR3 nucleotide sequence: TGTGCCAGCAGTTGGTCGGTAGCCGGGGAGCTGTTTTTT. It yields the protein CASSWSVAGELFF.

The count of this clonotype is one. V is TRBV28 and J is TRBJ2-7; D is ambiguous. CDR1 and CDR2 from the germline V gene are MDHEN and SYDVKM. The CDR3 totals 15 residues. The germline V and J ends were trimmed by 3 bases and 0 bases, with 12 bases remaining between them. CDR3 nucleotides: TGTGCCAGCAGTTTTACAGATAATGCCTCCTACGAGCAGTACTTC. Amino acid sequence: CASSFTDNASYEQYF.

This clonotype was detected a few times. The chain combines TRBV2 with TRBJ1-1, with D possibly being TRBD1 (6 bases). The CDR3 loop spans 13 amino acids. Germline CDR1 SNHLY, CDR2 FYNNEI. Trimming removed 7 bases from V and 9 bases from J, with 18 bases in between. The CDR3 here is CASTEGGGRKAFF. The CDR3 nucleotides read TGTGCCAGCACCGAGGGGGGGGGTCGGAAAGCTTTCTTT.